The rows below give T cell receptor beta chains drawn from one sample of a study of cytomegalovirus exposure and HLA in healthy donors. Assay used: immunoSEQ multiplex PCR; TCRdb lists only in-frame clones, some missing. The sample records 90,000 to 130,000 clones, around 78% being singletons. Sequenced material: PBMCs. The origin of the receptors is a woman aged 25 to 39 in good health and CMV-seronegative. The CDR3 runs from the conserved cysteine through the conserved F or W. Fields, in order: clone size, V gene, J gene, D gene, CDR3 protein, CDR3 DNA. The D gene is left open where the match is weak. Size is stated for part of the rows, as once, few or many counts, or as a class when the clone is expanded.

clone size: .; V gene: TRBV7-2; J gene: TRBJ2-7; D gene: TRBD2; CDR3 protein: CASSLSWDSGIYEQYF; CDR3 DNA: TGTGCCAGCAGCTTATCTTGGGATAGCGGGATCTACGAGCAGTACTTC
clone size: .; V gene: TRBV19; J gene: TRBJ2-5; D gene: .; CDR3 protein: CASKSGAGTQYF; CDR3 DNA: TGTGCGTCTAAGTCCGGTGCGGGGACCCAGTACTTC
clone size: .; V gene: TRBV28; J gene: TRBJ1-2; D gene: TRBD1; CDR3 protein: CASRPYRDSFYGYTF; CDR3 DNA: TGTGCCAGCAGACCCTACCGGGACAGTTTCTATGGCTACACCTTC
clone size: .; V gene: TRBV10-3; J gene: TRBJ1-1; D gene: TRBD1; CDR3 protein: CAAQGDQAEAFF; CDR3 DNA: TGTGCCGCACAGGGGGATCAAGCTGAAGCTTTCTTT
clone size: .; V gene: TRBV7-9; J gene: TRBJ1-2; D gene: .; CDR3 protein: CASSLEGRGYYGYTF; CDR3 DNA: TGTGCCAGCAGCTTAGAGGGCAGGGGATACTATGGCTACACCTTC
clone size: .; V gene: TRBV7-3; J gene: TRBJ1-1; D gene: .; CDR3 protein: CASSREAGLLNTEAFF; CDR3 DNA: TGTGCCAGCAGCCGAGAGGCAGGGCTCTTGAACACTGAAGCTTTCTTT
clone size: once; V gene: TRBV28; J gene: TRBJ1-2; D gene: TRBD1; CDR3 protein: CASRGTGQGYGYTF; CDR3 DNA: TGTGCCAGCAGGGGGACCGGACAGGGCTATGGCTACACCTTC
clone size: .; V gene: TRBV6-6; J gene: TRBJ2-1; D gene: .; CDR3 protein: CASGSNKYNEQFF; CDR3 DNA: TGTGCCAGCGGGAGTAACAAATACAATGAGCAGTTCTTC
clone size: .; V gene: TRBV11-2; J gene: TRBJ2-2; D gene: TRBD2; CDR3 protein: CASSSGLAGELFF; CDR3 DNA: TGTGCCAGCAGCTCCGGACTAGCCGGGGAGCTGTTTTTT
clone size: .; V gene: TRBV4-3; J gene: TRBJ1-2; D gene: .; CDR3 protein: CASSQDSPDRRSGGYTF; CDR3 DNA: TGCGCCAGCAGCCAAGATTCCCCTGACAGGAGATCAGGTGGCTACACCTTC
clone size: .; V gene: TRBV13; J gene: TRBJ2-7; D gene: TRBD1; CDR3 protein: CASSAGTGIYEQYF; CDR3 DNA: TGTGCCAGCAGCGCCGGGACAGGGATTTACGAGCAGTACTTC
clone size: few; V gene: TRBV9; J gene: TRBJ1-2; D gene: .; CDR3 protein: CASSVGSGALSNYGYTF; CDR3 DNA: TGTGCCAGCAGCGTAGGGTCTGGAGCTCTCTCTAACTATGGCTACACCTTC
clone size: .; V gene: TRBV2; J gene: TRBJ1-1; D gene: TRBD1; CDR3 protein: CASGDRGIAEAFF; CDR3 DNA: TGTGCCAGCGGCGACAGGGGTATAGCTGAAGCTTTCTTT
clone size: many; V gene: TRBV28; J gene: TRBJ1-3; D gene: .; CDR3 protein: CASSFQTGNTIYF; CDR3 DNA: TGTGCCAGCAGTTTCCAAACTGGAAACACCATATATTTT
clone size: .; V gene: TRBV29-1; J gene: TRBJ2-5; D gene: .; CDR3 protein: CSVVRGALETQYF; CDR3 DNA: TGCAGCGTTGTCAGGGGAGCCCTGGAGACCCAGTACTTC
clone size: .; V gene: TRBV6-6; J gene: TRBJ1-6; D gene: TRBD1; CDR3 protein: CASSARGTENSPLHF; CDR3 DNA: TGTGCCAGCAGTGCCCGGGGGACAGAAAATTCACCCCTCCACTTT
clone size: once; V gene: TRBV30; J gene: TRBJ1-4; D gene: .; CDR3 protein: CAWSDQGEEKLFF; CDR3 DNA: TGTGCCTGGAGCGATCAGGGTGAGGAAAAACTGTTTTTT
clone size: .; V gene: TRBV7-9; J gene: TRBJ2-1; D gene: .; CDR3 protein: CASSAPPGAWGVDEQFF; CDR3 DNA: TGTGCCAGCAGCGCCCCCCCGGGAGCCTGGGGAGTGGATGAGCAGTTCTTC
clone size: .; V gene: TRBV27; J gene: TRBJ1-1; D gene: TRBD1; CDR3 protein: CASYRGYTEAFF; CDR3 DNA: TGTGCCAGTTACAGGGGGTACACTGAAGCTTTCTTT
clone size: .; V gene: TRBV30; J gene: TRBJ1-3; D gene: .; CDR3 protein: CAWTTAYSGNTIYF; CDR3 DNA: TGTGCCTGGACGACAGCCTACTCTGGAAACACCATATATTTT
clone size: .; V gene: TRBV29-1; J gene: TRBJ2-7; D gene: .; CDR3 protein: CSVAAGFYEQYF; CDR3 DNA: TGCAGCGTTGCTGCAGGGTTCTACGAGCAGTACTTC
clone size: .; V gene: TRBV30; J gene: TRBJ1-5; D gene: .; CDR3 protein: CAWTQGSNQPQHF; CDR3 DNA: TGTGCCTGGACCCAGGGTAGCAATCAGCCCCAGCATTTT
clone size: few; V gene: TRBV5-4; J gene: TRBJ1-1; D gene: .; CDR3 protein: CASSLAQGETAFF; CDR3 DNA: TGTGCCAGCAGCTTGGCCCAAGGGGAAACAGCTTTCTTT
clone size: .; V gene: TRBV10-3; J gene: TRBJ1-4; D gene: TRBD1; CDR3 protein: CAISPTGTNNEKLFF; CDR3 DNA: TGTGCCATCAGTCCGACAGGGACCAATAATGAAAAACTGTTTTTT
clone size: .; V gene: TRBV4-3; J gene: TRBJ1-1; D gene: .; CDR3 protein: CASSQASVPGNMNTEAFF; CDR3 DNA: TGCGCCAGCAGCCAAGCCTCCGTTCCAGGAAACATGAACACTGAAGCTTTCTTT
clone size: .; V gene: TRBV9; J gene: TRBJ2-5; D gene: TRBD2; CDR3 protein: CASSVGGGETQYF; CDR3 DNA: TGTGCCAGCAGCGTAGGCGGGGGAGAGACCCAGTACTTC
clone size: few; V gene: TRBV5-6; J gene: TRBJ2-7; D gene: TRBD2; CDR3 protein: CASSPGLAIYEQYF; CDR3 DNA: TGTGCCAGCAGCCCCGGACTAGCGATCTACGAGCAGTACTTC
clone size: once; V gene: TRBV15; J gene: TRBJ2-7; D gene: .; CDR3 protein: CATSRDTGEMDEQYF; CDR3 DNA: TGTGCCACCAGCAGAGATACGGGGGAAATGGACGAGCAGTACTTC
clone size: .; V gene: TRBV6-5; J gene: TRBJ2-7; D gene: .; CDR3 protein: CASSYSGQFYEQYF; CDR3 DNA: TGTGCCAGCAGTTACTCGGGGCAGTTCTACGAGCAGTACTTC
clone size: .; V gene: TRBV4-1; J gene: TRBJ1-2; D gene: .; CDR3 protein: CASSQVQFYGYTF; CDR3 DNA: TGCGCCAGCAGCCAAGTACAGTTCTATGGCTACACCTTC
clone size: .; V gene: TRBV7-9; J gene: TRBJ2-1; D gene: TRBD2; CDR3 protein: CASSFQLAGFRNEQFF; CDR3 DNA: TGTGCCAGCAGCTTCCAACTAGCGGGATTTAGGAATGAGCAGTTCTTC
clone size: .; V gene: TRBV27; J gene: TRBJ1-4; D gene: .; CDR3 protein: CASSQGFGNEKLFF; CDR3 DNA: TGTGCCAGCAGTCAGGGCTTCGGGAATGAAAAACTGTTTTTT
clone size: .; V gene: TRBV30; J gene: TRBJ2-3; D gene: TRBD2; CDR3 protein: CAWSETSAQQYF; CDR3 DNA: TGTGCCTGGAGCGAAACTAGCGCCCAGCAGTATTTT
clone size: .; V gene: TRBV30; J gene: TRBJ1-1; D gene: .; CDR3 protein: CAWSRGSVNTEAFF; CDR3 DNA: TGTGCCTGGAGTCGGGGGAGTGTGAACACTGAAGCTTTCTTT
clone size: once; V gene: TRBV5-6; J gene: TRBJ1-2; D gene: TRBD1; CDR3 protein: CASSFPGQGAGYTF; CDR3 DNA: TGTGCCAGCAGCTTTCCGGGACAGGGGGCAGGCTACACCTTC
clone size: .; V gene: TRBV5-6; J gene: TRBJ2-7; D gene: .; CDR3 protein: CASSWPGDYEQYF; CDR3 DNA: TGTGCCAGCAGTTGGCCGGGAGACTACGAGCAGTACTTC
clone size: .; V gene: TRBV6-5; J gene: TRBJ1-2; D gene: TRBD1; CDR3 protein: CASRRDRGYTF; CDR3 DNA: TGTGCCAGCAGAAGGGACAGGGGCTACACCTTC
clone size: .; V gene: TRBV25-1; J gene: TRBJ2-2; D gene: TRBD2; CDR3 protein: CASLGLANTGELFF; CDR3 DNA: TGTGCCAGCCTGGGACTAGCGAACACCGGGGAGCTGTTTTTT
clone size: few; V gene: TRBV10-3; J gene: TRBJ2-3; D gene: TRBD2; CDR3 protein: CATRLAGGTDTQYF; CDR3 DNA: TGTGCCACAAGACTAGCGGGGGGCACAGATACGCAGTATTTT
clone size: .; V gene: TRBV4-1; J gene: TRBJ2-1; D gene: TRBD1; CDR3 protein: CASSLQGNNEQFF; CDR3 DNA: TGCGCCAGCAGCCTACAGGGGAATAATGAGCAGTTCTTC
clone size: .; V gene: TRBV30; J gene: TRBJ2-6; D gene: .; CDR3 protein: CAWSLGAGEANVLTF; CDR3 DNA: TGTGCCTGGAGCTTAGGTGCAGGGGAGGCCAACGTCCTGACTTTC
clone size: .; V gene: TRBV4-1; J gene: TRBJ2-3; D gene: TRBD2; CDR3 protein: CASSQTAGGDTDTQYF; CDR3 DNA: TGCGCCAGCAGCCAAACAGCGGGGGGCGACACAGATACGCAGTATTTT
clone size: .; V gene: TRBV5-1; J gene: TRBJ1-1; D gene: .; CDR3 protein: CASSLVSAGEAFF; CDR3 DNA: TGCGCCAGCAGCTTGGTTTCAGCGGGAGAAGCTTTCTTT
clone size: .; V gene: TRBV5-6; J gene: TRBJ1-6; D gene: TRBD1; CDR3 protein: CASSDLIDRDNSPLHF; CDR3 DNA: TGTGCCAGCAGCGATTTAATCGACAGGGATAATTCACCCCTCCACTTT
clone size: .; V gene: TRBV7-9; J gene: TRBJ1-1; D gene: .; CDR3 protein: CASSWEANTEAFF; CDR3 DNA: TGTGCCAGCAGCTGGGAGGCGAACACTGAAGCTTTCTTT
clone size: .; V gene: TRBV6-6; J gene: TRBJ2-7; D gene: .; CDR3 protein: CASETHRESYEQYF; CDR3 DNA: TGTGCCAGCGAGACCCACAGGGAATCCTACGAGCAGTACTTC
clone size: .; V gene: TRBV29-1; J gene: TRBJ1-5; D gene: TRBD1; CDR3 protein: CSVGGQADQPQHF; CDR3 DNA: TGCAGCGTCGGCGGACAGGCCGATCAGCCCCAGCATTTT
clone size: .; V gene: TRBV6-4; J gene: TRBJ2-1; D gene: .; CDR3 protein: CASRLGQSIFF; CDR3 DNA: TGTGCCAGCCGGTTGGGACAATCTATATTCTTC
clone size: .; V gene: TRBV6-5; J gene: TRBJ2-7; D gene: TRBD1; CDR3 protein: CASSYGTVYEQYF; CDR3 DNA: TGTGCCAGCAGTTACGGGACAGTCTACGAGCAGTACTTC
clone size: .; V gene: TRBV30; J gene: TRBJ2-1; D gene: .; CDR3 protein: CAWSEDSFSYNEQFF; CDR3 DNA: TGTGCCTGGAGTGAGGACAGTTTCTCCTACAATGAGCAGTTCTTC
clone size: .; V gene: TRBV27; J gene: TRBJ2-7; D gene: .; CDR3 protein: CASSLGQGIDEQYF; CDR3 DNA: TGTGCCAGCAGTTTAGGGCAGGGAATAGACGAGCAGTACTTC
clone size: .; V gene: TRBV29-1; J gene: TRBJ2-6; D gene: .; CDR3 protein: CSVEPRDSGANVLTF; CDR3 DNA: TGCAGCGTTGAACCCCGGGACTCTGGGGCCAACGTCCTGACTTTC
clone size: .; V gene: TRBV9; J gene: TRBJ2-1; D gene: TRBD2; CDR3 protein: CATTVGEGLNNEQFF; CDR3 DNA: TGTGCCACCACGGTTGGGGAGGGCCTAAACAATGAGCAGTTCTTC
clone size: .; V gene: TRBV30; J gene: TRBJ1-5; D gene: .; CDR3 protein: CAWSAYYSNQPQHF; CDR3 DNA: TGTGCCTGGAGTGCTTATTATAGCAATCAGCCCCAGCATTTT
clone size: .; V gene: TRBV28; J gene: TRBJ1-5; D gene: .; CDR3 protein: CASTFGGSFNQPQHF; CDR3 DNA: TGTGCCAGCACTTTCGGCGGATCATTCAATCAGCCCCAGCATTTT
clone size: .; V gene: TRBV28; J gene: TRBJ1-5; D gene: .; CDR3 protein: CASSAANRQPQHF; CDR3 DNA: TGTGCCAGCAGCGCTGCGAATCGTCAGCCCCAGCATTTT
clone size: .; V gene: TRBV15; J gene: TRBJ2-2; D gene: TRBD1; CDR3 protein: CATSRQTGGRGELFF; CDR3 DNA: TGTGCCACCAGCAGACAGACAGGGGGCCGCGGGGAGCTGTTTTTT
clone size: .; V gene: TRBV4-3; J gene: TRBJ2-7; D gene: .; CDR3 protein: CASSQAFPTYEQYF; CDR3 DNA: TGCGCCAGCAGCCAAGCTTTCCCTACCTACGAGCAGTACTTC
clone size: .; V gene: TRBV7-9; J gene: TRBJ1-1; D gene: TRBD1; CDR3 protein: CASSLEQGSGTEAFF; CDR3 DNA: TGTGCCAGCAGCCTGGAACAGGGGTCGGGCACTGAAGCTTTCTTT
clone size: once; V gene: TRBV4-2; J gene: TRBJ1-2; D gene: .; CDR3 protein: CASSQEAGPYGYTF; CDR3 DNA: TGTGCCAGCAGCCAAGAGGCGGGGCCCTATGGCTACACCTTC